The rows below give T cell receptor beta chains drawn from one sample of a study of blood T cells in healthy people across ages. TCRdb called the 5' RACE reads again in MiXCR, with one record for every CDR3 protein. The table has 850,000 or so distinct CDR3 sequences, 25% to 35% seen once. The sample consisted of blood. The receptors derive from an elderly woman in good health. Both conserved end residues are part of each CDR3. D genes are given only for firm matches. Not all rows give a size; the values are once, few, many and, for expanded clones, a class.

>many|TRBV6-2/TRBV6-3|TRBJ2-5|-
TGTGCCAGCAGTTACTCGACGGAGACCCAGTACTTC
CASSYSTETQYF
>-|TRBV5-1|TRBJ2-1|-
TGCGCCAGCACCCCAGACTCCATAGGGACTGAGCAGTTCTTC
CASTPDSIGTEQFF
>-|TRBV3-1|TRBJ1-6|-
TGTGCCAGCAGCCAAGTTAGCCGAAACAATTCACCCCTCCACTTT
CASSQVSRNNSPLHF
>-|TRBV5-1|TRBJ1-1|-
TGCGCCAGCAGCCCTCGGGCAGGGCAGAACACTGAAGCTTTCTTT
CASSPRAGQNTEAFF
>-|TRBV14|TRBJ2-6|-
TGTGCCAGCAGCCCGTTCACGGTAGCTGGGGCCAACGTCCTGACTTTC
CASSPFTVAGANVLTF
>-|TRBV10-3|TRBJ1-5|TRBD1
TGTGCCATCAGTGGGACAGGGTTTCAGCCCCAGCATTTT
CAISGTGFQPQHF
>-|TRBV11-3|TRBJ2-4|-
TGTGCCAGCAGCTTACAGGGAGGTGACATTCAGTACTTC
CASSLQGGDIQYF
>many|TRBV7-2|TRBJ2-3|-
TGTGCCAGCACCCCCAGAGGGACTTACACAGATACGCAGTATTTT
CASTPRGTYTDTQYF
>-|TRBV20-1|TRBJ2-2|-
TGCAGTGCTAGAGAGGGAGGGGGGTTTGCCGGGGAGCTGTTTTTT
CSAREGGGFAGELFF
>many|TRBV12-3/TRBV12-4|TRBJ2-7|-
TGTGCCAGCAGTCCCGGGCCAGTCTACGAGCAGTACTTC
CASSPGPVYEQYF
>few|TRBV18|TRBJ1-1|-
TGTGCCAGCTCACCTTACAGGGATAGCACTGAAGCTTTCTTT
CASSPYRDSTEAFF
>many|TRBV6-2/TRBV6-3|TRBJ2-7|-
TGTGCCAGCAGTTACGAGTTCATGTCCTACGAGCAGTACTTC
CASSYEFMSYEQYF
>many|TRBV20-1|TRBJ2-3|-
TGCAGTGCCCCGGCTCGGGGAAGCACAGATACGCAGTATTTT
CSAPARGSTDTQYF
>many|TRBV5-4|TRBJ2-1|TRBD1
TGTGCCAGCAGCTTGGTGAGACAGGGGGAGAATGAGCAGTTCTTC
CASSLVRQGENEQFF
>many|TRBV7-2|TRBJ2-5|-
TGTGCCAGCAGCATCATCGAGAGTAACCAAGAGACCCAGTACTTC
CASSIIESNQETQYF
>-|TRBV6-5|TRBJ1-5|-
TGTGCCAGCAGTTACTCGGAGGGCTTAAACAATCCCCAGCATTTT
CASSYSEGLNNPQHF
>many|TRBV12-3/TRBV12-4|TRBJ1-2|-
TGTGCCAGTTCGGGTCCAGCTAACTATGGCTACACCTTC
CASSGPANYGYTF
>-|TRBV9|TRBJ2-1|TRBD2
TGTGCCAGCAGCGTGACTAGCGGGGGGGCTGTTGAGCAGTTCTTC
CASSVTSGGAVEQFF
>few|TRBV12-3/TRBV12-4|TRBJ2-5|-
TGTGCCAGCAGTTTCGGTCAGTCCGCCATGGCCCAGTACTTC
CASSFGQSAMAQYF
>few|TRBV5-1|TRBJ1-4|TRBD1
TGCGCCAGCAGCACACAAGGACAGGGTGGAACTAATGAAAAACTGTTTTTT
CASSTQGQGGTNEKLFF
>few|TRBV20-1|TRBJ1-2|-
TGCAGTGCTAGAGAACCGGGGGCGAAGGGTGACTATGGCTACACCTTC
CSAREPGAKGDYGYTF
>-|TRBV18|TRBJ1-2|-
TGTGCCAGCTCGCCATCGAACGGCTACACCTTC
CASSPSNGYTF